Below, one T cell receptor (beta chain) is given with its context. This clonotype was counted between two and nine times. Its antigen remains unidentified. Qualities for individual bases were not recorded, and no much larger clone is one base off. These data are taken from a study of T-cell reconstitution after alpha-beta-depleted transplantation in children (TCRdb year 2016). For the wider study: Using TCR repertoire profiling, the study quantitatively followed how T-cell immune reconstitution unfolded in children after TCRalphabeta/CD19-depleted allogeneic hematopoietic cell transplantation.

Library preparation used PCR. The sequencer was an Illumina HiSeq 2500. To normalize quantification of the TCRbeta repertoire, the TCR libraries were built with molecular barcoding that relied on unique molecular identifiers. Clones were called with MiXCR by TCRdb after fastp trimmed the public reads at Q25, and only in-frame beta chains were retained. Each CDR3 protein appears once, grouped with its most common genes and DNA. The sample has approximately 400,000 distinct CDR3 sequences on record, about 11% of them singletons. 4.5% to 7% of the sample is in the top ten clones. As encoded in the germline V gene (reference sequence), CDR1 is SGHAT while CDR2 is FQDESV. Germline trimming: 5 bases from V, 3 bases from J; junction bases outside gene matches: 12. Including cysteine and phenylalanine, the CDR3 has 17 amino acids. Only the CDR3 DNA is retained, 51 bases long and in frame from the first base.

The chain employs TRBV11-1 and TRBJ2-1; a stretch of 8 junction bases matches TRBD2. The sample in question was PBMCs from the stem cell graft donor, obtained from the stem cell graft. The sequence came from a human donor who donated a stem cell graft to a child with acute myeloid leukemia. The bases are TGTGCCAGCAGCCCCACCCCTCGCGGGAGGCTCTACAATGAGCAGTTCTTC. Its protein is CASSPTPRGRLYNEQFF.